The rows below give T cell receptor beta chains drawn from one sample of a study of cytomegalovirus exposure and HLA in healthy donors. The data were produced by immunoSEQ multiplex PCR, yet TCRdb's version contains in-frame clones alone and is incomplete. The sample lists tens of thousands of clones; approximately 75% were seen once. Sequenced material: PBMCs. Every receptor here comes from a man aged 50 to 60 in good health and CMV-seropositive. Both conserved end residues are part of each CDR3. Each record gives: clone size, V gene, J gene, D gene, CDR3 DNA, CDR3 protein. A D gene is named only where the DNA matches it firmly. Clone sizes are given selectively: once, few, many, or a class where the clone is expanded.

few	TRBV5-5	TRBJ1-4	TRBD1	TGTGCCAGCAGCCATTGGACAGGGACTAATGAAAAACTGTTTTTT	CASSHWTGTNEKLFF
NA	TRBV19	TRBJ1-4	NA	TGTGCCAGTAGGGCGACAGCCTCTAATGAAAAACTGTTTTTT	CASRATASNEKLFF
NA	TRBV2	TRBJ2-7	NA	TGTGCCAGCAGTGACAGGGAAATGGGCTCCTACGAGCAGTACTTC	CASSDREMGSYEQYF
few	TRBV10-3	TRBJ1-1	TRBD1	TGTGCCATCAGTGACCGGAGGGACAGGGACACTGAAGCTTTCTTT	CAISDRRDRDTEAFF
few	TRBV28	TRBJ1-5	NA	TGTGCCAGCAGTTTAATCCAAAGCAATCAGCCCCAGCATTTT	CASSLIQSNQPQHF
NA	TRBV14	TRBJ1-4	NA	TGTGCCAGCAGCCAGCTTCAGATTACAACTAATGAAAAACTGTTTTTT	CASSQLQITTNEKLFF
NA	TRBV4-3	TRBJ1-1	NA	TGCGCCAGCAGCCGGGGGGGCACTGAAGCTTTCTTT	CASSRGGTEAFF
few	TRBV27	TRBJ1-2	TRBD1	TGTGCCAGCAGTTCGGGGACAGGGGGATATGGCTACACCTTC	CASSSGTGGYGYTF
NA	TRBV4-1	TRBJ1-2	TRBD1	TGCGCCAGCAGCCAAGAAGGAGACAGGGGGCCCCTTAACTATGGCTACACCTTC	CASSQEGDRGPLNYGYTF
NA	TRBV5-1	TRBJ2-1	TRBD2	TGCGCCAGCAGCTTTGGGCTAGCGGGGGCTGGCTCCTACAATGAGCAGTTCTTC	CASSFGLAGAGSYNEQFF
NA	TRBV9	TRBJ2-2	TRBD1	TGTGCCAGCAGCGGCGGACAGGGGAGAACCGGGGAGCTGTTTTTT	CASSGGQGRTGELFF